This record covers a single T cell receptor beta chain. The antigen is not known. The PCR had 60 Vbeta and 13 Jbeta primers. Assay: immunoSEQ multiplex PCR; the TCRdb copy retains only in-frame clones and omits some. The sample contains about 140,000 clones, roughly three quarters of which appear only once. This specimen belongs to a study of cytomegalovirus exposure and HLA in healthy donors. Findings and limits, study-wide: Exclusion applied to some V segments, including TRBV6-2 and TRBV6-3, as they were indistinguishable.

This CDR3 is built from 16 residues. Trimming cost V 4 bases and J 5 bases, with 20 bases left between them. Germline values: CDR1 ENHRY, CDR2 SYGVKD. This sequence originates from a woman aged 40 to 50 in good health and CMV-seronegative. The chain recombines TRBV10-3 with TRBJ1-1; TRBD1 is a possible D gene (5 bases). The sample comprised PBMCs. The CDR3 loop is CAISAGPPGEGTEAFF. CDR3 sequence (DNA): TGTGCCATCAGTGCTGGGCCTCCGGGGGAGGGGACTGAAGCTTTCTTT.